This TCR beta chain came from a study of siplizumab effects on memory and regulatory T cells. General study findings and limits: Mappable CD4+ clones that were alloreactive averaged about 69% Treg-derived with siplizumab versus 26.9% in controls.

CDR1 is MNHNY, CDR2 SVGAGI, per germline (reference sequence). V was cut by 2 bases and J by 3 bases, with 4 bases left in between. There are 12 residues in the CDR3. About this clone itself: Its cognate antigen is unknown.

Approximately 100,000 TCR templates were assayed per sample. Measured with immunoSEQ multiplex PCR; TCRdb has only the in-frame clones, and not every one. The table shows some 100,000 clones, with roughly 96% occurring only once. The clonotype originates from a human donor in good health. Sequencing was carried out using naive CD4+ T cells sorted from blood. This chain joins TRBV6-6 and TRBJ2-5; no clear D gene. The CDR3 region has the DNA TGTGCCAGCAGTTACACGGAAGAGACCCAGTACTTC. Protein sequence: CASSYTEETQYF.